This T cell receptor beta chain is from a study of OX40 agonist ivuxolimab in advanced cancers. The overall study: Given to patients was ivuxolimab, an agonistic anti-OX40 (CD134) antibody. Study-wide results and limits: Among expanded peripheral T cells, antigen specificity went undetermined.

As regards this clone: Antigen unknown.

This CDR3 spans 14 amino acids. With 1 base removed from V and 1 base from J, the gap between germline ends came to 7 bases. Looked up from germline, CDR1 is SEHNR and CDR2 is FQNEAQ (reference sequence). Repertoires were generated with immunoSEQ multiplex PCR, while TCRdb's copy carries only in-frame clones and drops some. The data hold some 39,000 clones, with 75% to 85% observed a single time. V gene TRBV7-9 combines with J gene TRBJ1-1; D not certain. This receptor was identified in an adult with an advanced solid tumor such as melanoma, head and neck, liver or kidney cancer. Sequenced material: CD4+ or CD8+ T cells sorted from blood, taken in a trial of the OX40 agonist ivuxolimab. The CDR3 region has the DNA TGTGCCAGCAGCTTAGGGGCAACGAACACTGAAGCTTTCTTT. It codes for CASSLGATNTEAFF.